This T cell receptor (beta chain) is drawn from a study of T cells in Graves' hyperthyroidism and ophthalmopathy. Study outcomes and limitations: A 13 V-J model separated ophthalmopathy from stable hyperthyroidism.

Calling Graves' hyperthyroidism stable meant ophthalmopathy did not progress within 18 months. Extraction of PBMCs used roughly 9.4 ml of fresh peripheral blood. A note on this clonotype: Its antigen is still unknown.

TCR beta CDR3 region amplification was performed from RNA transcripts. The TCR CDR3 was amplified in a first-round RT-PCR using the HTBI primer set. TCRdb used MiXCR to reprocess the multiplex PCR reads, holding one entry per CDR3 protein. This sample has hundreds of thousands of distinct CDR3 sequences, with 15% to 20% found just once. The junction had 11 bases not matched to a gene; V was cut back by 2 bases and J by 5 bases. The CDR3 has 16 residues. The germline V gene encodes CDR1 MNHEY and CDR2 SVGEGT. This receptor was taken from a woman aged 18-35 years with Graves' hyperthyroidism. Sequenced input: blood. This chain joins TRBV6-2 or TRBV6-3 and TRBJ2-7; 8 nucleotides match TRBD2. This CDR3 is CASSYARGGRSNEQYF. The CDR3 DNA sequence: TGTGCCAGCAGTTACGCCCGCGGCGGGAGGTCCAACGAGCAGTACTTC.